A single sample gave rise to the 12 T cell receptor beta chains below, sequenced in a study of blood T cell repertoires in COVID-19. Data came from immunoSEQ multiplex PCR; TCRdb stores just in-frame clones and leaves some out. The sample lists some 250,000 clones; roughly 79% were seen once. Sequencing input: peripheral blood. These receptors all come from a woman between 55 and 75 years old with active or convalescent COVID-19.

This clone has at least ten counts. V is TRBV2 and J is TRBJ1-4, with D hard to call. With 4 bases removed from V and 8 bases from J, the gap between germline ends came to 11 bases. In germline, CDR1 is SNHLY, CDR2 FYNNEI. The CDR3 length is 13 residues. The CDR3 sequence: CASSVEFGEKLFF. DNA of the CDR3: TGTGCCAGCAGTGTGGAGTTTGGGGAAAAACTGTTTTTT.

This chain connects TRBV21-1 to TRBJ2-5; the table gives TRBD2 as D, unverified against the DNA. TRBV21-1 is assigned pseudogene status. CDR3 length: 14 residues. The CDR3 nucleotides are TGTGCCAGCAGCAAAGGCGGCAGCGGGGAGACCCAGTACTTC. Amino acid sequence: CASSKGGSGETQYF.

J is TRBJ1-5 and V is TRBV7-9; D call uncertain. The CDR3 is 12 amino acids. V shed 3 bases and J shed 6 bases, with 6 bases lying between them. CDR1 SEHNR and CDR2 FQNEAQ come from the germline V gene (reference sequence). CDR3 sequence reads: CASSLTGQPQHF. The CDR3 coding sequence is TGTGCCAGCAGCTTGACGGGTCAGCCCCAGCATTTT.

The V and J genes are TRBV9 and TRBJ2-5, with 11 bases identical to TRBD1. Germline CDR1 is SGDLS and CDR2 is YYNGEE. This CDR3 contains 16 residues. Trimming removed 3 bases from V and 3 bases from J; junction bases left unmatched: 7. As DNA, the CDR3 is TGTGCCAGCAGCGCCGGACAGGGGGCGATGAAAGAGACCCAGTACTTC. As protein: CASSAGQGAMKETQYF.

This sequence joins TRBV27 and TRBJ1-6, with TRBD1 as a possible D gene (5 bases). Germline V gives CDR1 MNHEY, CDR2 SMNVEV (reference sequence). Trimming removed 6 bases from V and 4 bases from J, with 13 bases in between. CDR3 length: 15 residues. CDR3 nucleotides: TGTGCCAGCAGGCAGGGCGGTGTGTATAATTCACCCCTCCACTTT. This encodes CASRQGGVYNSPLHF.

The chain combines TRBV20-1 with TRBJ2-2; D is ambiguous. Germline lookup yields CDR1 DFQATT and CDR2 SNEGSKA (reference sequence). Trimming took off 3 bases at V and 0 bases at J, with 5 bases between the two ends. The CDR3 contains 13 residues. In nucleotides, the CDR3 is TGCAGTGCTAGTGCGGCGAACACCGGGGAGCTGTTTTTT. It specifies CSASAANTGELFF.

In its sample, this clone was seen many times. This chain uses TRBV30 with TRBJ2-7; TRBD1 aligns across 8 bases. CDR3 length: 14 amino acids. V shed 3 bases and J 5 bases; nucleotides not matched to a gene: 9. Germline values: CDR1 GTSNPN, CDR2 SVGIG (reference sequence). In DNA, the CDR3 is TGTGCCTGGAGGCTGGGACAGGCCGTCCACGAGCAGTACTTC. Translated: CAWRLGQAVHEQYF. Combining the CDR3 with reference TRBV30 and TRBJ2-7 gives the whole variable domain SQTIHQWPATLVQPVGSPLSLECTVEGTSNPNLYWYRQAAGRGLQLLFYSVGIGQISSEVPQNLSASRPQDRQFILSSKKLLLSDSGFYLCAWRLGQAVHEQYFGPGTRLTVT.

The chain employs TRBV7-2 and TRBJ1-2; no clear D. The length of the CDR3 is 13 residues. With 2 bases removed from V and 4 bases from J, the gap between germline ends came to 8 bases. Germline V CDR1 and CDR2: SGHTA, FQGNSA. CDR3 DNA sequence: TGTGCCAGCAGCTTATCGGACTCCTATGGCTACACCTTC. Residues: CASSLSDSYGYTF.

The chain has TRBV4-2 and TRBJ1-2; the match to TRBD1 covers 7 bases. This CDR3 has 14 amino acids. The J segment lost 3 bases and the V segment lost 7 bases, leaving 8 bases of the junction unmatched. Germline CDR1 LGHNA, CDR2 YNFKEQ. The CDR3 loop is CASTPTGIDYGYTF. The CDR3 DNA reads TGTGCCAGCACCCCGACAGGGATAGACTATGGCTACACCTTC.

This clone was picked up a small number of times. This chain links TRBV5-1 with TRBJ1-4; D call uncertain. Trimming removed 0 bases at V and 0 bases at J, with 3 bases between. This CDR3 has 14 residues. Germline V lookup: CDR1 SGHRS, CDR2 YFSETQ. CDR3 DNA sequence: TGCGCCAGCAGCTTGGAGCCAACTAATGAAAAACTGTTTTTT. Residues: CASSLEPTNEKLFF.

The V call is TRBV7-9, the J call TRBJ1-5, with D possibly being TRBD1 (6 bases). The ends were cut back, 7 bases at V and 6 bases at J, with 13 bases in the middle. The germline gives CDR1 SEHNR, CDR2 FQNEAQ (reference sequence). CDR3 length: 13 amino acids. The CDR3 DNA is TGTGCCAGCACTCGCGGGGGCACTCAGCCCCAGCATTTT. As protein: CASTRGGTQPQHF.

J is TRBJ2-7 and V is TRBV3-1 (or the pseudogene TRBV3-2); D is perhaps TRBD1 (5 bases). The V gene's germline CDR1 is LGHDT and CDR2 YNNKEL (reference sequence). The V end lost 8 bases, the J end lost 0 bases, and 17 bases lay between the germline ends. There are 15 residues in the CDR3. CDR3 region: CASWGVGQSSYEQYF. CDR3 nucleotide sequence: TGTGCCAGCTGGGGTGTGGGGCAGAGCTCCTACGAGCAGTACTTC.